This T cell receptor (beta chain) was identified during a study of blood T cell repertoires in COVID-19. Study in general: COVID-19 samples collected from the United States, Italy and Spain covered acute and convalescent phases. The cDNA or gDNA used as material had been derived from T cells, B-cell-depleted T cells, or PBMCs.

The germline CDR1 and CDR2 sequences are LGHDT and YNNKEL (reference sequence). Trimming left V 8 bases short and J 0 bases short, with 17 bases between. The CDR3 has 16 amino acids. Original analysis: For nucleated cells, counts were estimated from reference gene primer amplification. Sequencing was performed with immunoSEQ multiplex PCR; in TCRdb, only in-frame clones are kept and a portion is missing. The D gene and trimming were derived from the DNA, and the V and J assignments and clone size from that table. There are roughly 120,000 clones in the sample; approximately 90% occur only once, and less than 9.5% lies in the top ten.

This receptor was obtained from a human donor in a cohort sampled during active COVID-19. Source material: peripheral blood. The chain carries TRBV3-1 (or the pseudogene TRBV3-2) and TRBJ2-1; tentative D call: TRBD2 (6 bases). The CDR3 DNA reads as TGTGCCAGCTCCAGGGAGGCAGGGAGCTCCTACAATGAGCAGTTCTTC. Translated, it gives CASSREAGSSYNEQFF.